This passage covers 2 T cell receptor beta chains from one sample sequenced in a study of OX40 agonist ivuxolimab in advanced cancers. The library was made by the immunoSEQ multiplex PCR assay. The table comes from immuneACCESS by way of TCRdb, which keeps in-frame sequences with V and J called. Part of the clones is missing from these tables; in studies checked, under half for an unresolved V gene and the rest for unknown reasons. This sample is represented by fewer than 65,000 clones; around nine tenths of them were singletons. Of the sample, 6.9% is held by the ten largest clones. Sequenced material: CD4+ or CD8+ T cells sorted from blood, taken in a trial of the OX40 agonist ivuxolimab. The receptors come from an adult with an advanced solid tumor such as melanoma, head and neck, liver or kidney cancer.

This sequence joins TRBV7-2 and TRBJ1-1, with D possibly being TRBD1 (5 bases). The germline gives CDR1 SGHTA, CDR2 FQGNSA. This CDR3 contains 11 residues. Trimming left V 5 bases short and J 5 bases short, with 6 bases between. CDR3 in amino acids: CASSRGTEAFF. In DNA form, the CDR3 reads TGTGCCAGCAGCAGGGGTACTGAAGCTTTCTTT.

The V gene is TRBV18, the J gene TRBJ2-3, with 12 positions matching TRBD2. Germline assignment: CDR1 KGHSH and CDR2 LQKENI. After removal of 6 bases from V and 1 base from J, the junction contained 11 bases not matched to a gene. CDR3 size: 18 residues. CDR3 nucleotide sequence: TGTGCCAGCTCCAACCTAGCGGGAGGGCTCGGTGGCACAGATACGCAGTATTTT. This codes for CASSNLAGGLGGTDTQYF.